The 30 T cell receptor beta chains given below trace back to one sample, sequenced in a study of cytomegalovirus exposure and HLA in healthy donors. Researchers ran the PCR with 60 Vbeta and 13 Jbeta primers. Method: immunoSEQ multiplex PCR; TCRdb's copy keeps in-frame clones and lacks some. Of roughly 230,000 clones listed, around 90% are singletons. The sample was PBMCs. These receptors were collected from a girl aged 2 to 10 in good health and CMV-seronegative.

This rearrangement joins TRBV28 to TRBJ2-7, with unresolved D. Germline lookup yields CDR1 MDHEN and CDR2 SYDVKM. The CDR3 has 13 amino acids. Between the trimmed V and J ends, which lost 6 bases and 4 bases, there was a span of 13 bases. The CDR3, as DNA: TGTGCCAGCAGCCACCGTGGGCCTTACGAGCAGTACTTC. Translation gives CASSHRGPYEQYF. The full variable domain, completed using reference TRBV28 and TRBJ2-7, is DVKVTQSSRYLVKRTGEKVFLECVQDMDHENMFWYRQDPGLGLRLIYFSYDVKMKEKGDIPEGYSVSREKKERFSLILESASTNQTSMYLCASSHRGPYEQYFGPGTRLTVT.

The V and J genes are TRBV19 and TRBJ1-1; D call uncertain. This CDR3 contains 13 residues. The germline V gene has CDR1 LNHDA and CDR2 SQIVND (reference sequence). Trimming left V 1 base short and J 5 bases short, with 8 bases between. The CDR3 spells CASSIAPKTEAFF. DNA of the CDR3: TGTGCCAGTAGTATAGCCCCCAAAACTGAAGCTTTCTTT. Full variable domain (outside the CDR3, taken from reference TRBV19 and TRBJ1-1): DGGITQSPKYLFRKEGQNVTLSCEQNLNHDAMYWYRQDPGQGLRLIYYSQIVNDFQKGDIAEGYSVSREKKESFPLTVTSAQKNPTAFYLCASSIAPKTEAFFGQGTRLTVV.

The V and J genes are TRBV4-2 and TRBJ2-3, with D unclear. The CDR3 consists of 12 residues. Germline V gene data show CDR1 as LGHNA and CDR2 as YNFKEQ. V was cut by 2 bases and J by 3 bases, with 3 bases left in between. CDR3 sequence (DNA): TGTGCCAGCAGCCAACCTACAGATACGCAGTATTTT. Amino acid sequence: CASSQPTDTQYF.

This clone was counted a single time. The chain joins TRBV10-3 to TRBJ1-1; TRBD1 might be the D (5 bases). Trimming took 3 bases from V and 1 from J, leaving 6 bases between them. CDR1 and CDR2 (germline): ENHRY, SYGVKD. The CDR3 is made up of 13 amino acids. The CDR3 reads CAISEGANTEAFF. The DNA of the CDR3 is TGTGCCATCAGTGAAGGGGCGAACACTGAAGCTTTCTTT.

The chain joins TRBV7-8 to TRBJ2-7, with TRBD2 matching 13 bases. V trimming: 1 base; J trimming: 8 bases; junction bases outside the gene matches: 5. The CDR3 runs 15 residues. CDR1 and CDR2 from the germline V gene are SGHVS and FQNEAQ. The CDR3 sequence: CASSLDGLAGDKQYF. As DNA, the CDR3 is TGTGCCAGCAGCTTAGACGGACTAGCGGGGGATAAGCAGTACTTC.

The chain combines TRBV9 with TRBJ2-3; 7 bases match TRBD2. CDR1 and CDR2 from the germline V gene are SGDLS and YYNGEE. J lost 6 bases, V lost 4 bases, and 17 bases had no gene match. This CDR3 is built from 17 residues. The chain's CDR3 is CASSLSTPGLPFDTQYF. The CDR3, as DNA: TGTGCCAGCAGCCTCAGCACCCCGGGACTACCCTTTGATACGCAGTATTTT.

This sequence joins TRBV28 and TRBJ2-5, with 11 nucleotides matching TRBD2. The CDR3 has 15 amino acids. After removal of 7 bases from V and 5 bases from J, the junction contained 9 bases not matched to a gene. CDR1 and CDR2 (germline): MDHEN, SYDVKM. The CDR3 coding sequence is TGTGCCAGCACCCTTAGCGGGGGGGCGTGGGAGACCCAGTACTTC. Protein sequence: CASTLSGGAWETQYF.

The CDR3 is CASSTDGGEQYF. Here the CDR3 DNA reads TGTGCCAGCAGCACAGATGGTGGCGAGCAGTACTTC. The chain combines TRBV4-2 with TRBJ2-7; D gene ambiguous. V was trimmed by 5 bases and J by 6 bases, leaving 11 bases between them. The CDR3 loop spans 12 amino acids. Germline CDR1 and CDR2: LGHNA and YNFKEQ.

CDR3 bases: TGTGCCAGCAGCTGGGACAGGCCCAATGAGCAGTTCTTC. This sequence encodes CASSWDRPNEQFF. The chain combines TRBV5-5 with TRBJ2-1; 8 bases align to TRBD1. Per the germline V gene, CDR1 is SGHKS and CDR2 is YYEKEE (reference sequence). The J segment lost 6 bases and the V segment lost 3 bases, leaving 2 bases of the junction unmatched. The CDR3 consists of 13 residues.

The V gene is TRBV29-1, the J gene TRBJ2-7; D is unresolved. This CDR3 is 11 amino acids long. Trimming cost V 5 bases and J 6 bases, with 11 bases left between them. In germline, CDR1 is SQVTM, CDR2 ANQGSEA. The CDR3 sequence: CSVNLVAEQYF. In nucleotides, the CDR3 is TGCAGCGTTAACCTAGTTGCCGAGCAGTACTTC.

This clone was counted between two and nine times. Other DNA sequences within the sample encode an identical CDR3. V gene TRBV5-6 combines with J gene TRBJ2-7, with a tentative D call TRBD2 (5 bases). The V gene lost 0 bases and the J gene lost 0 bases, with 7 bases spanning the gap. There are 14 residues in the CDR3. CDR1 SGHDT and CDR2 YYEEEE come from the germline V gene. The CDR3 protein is CASSLVGSSYEQYF. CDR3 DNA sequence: TGTGCCAGCAGCTTGGTTGGGAGCTCCTACGAGCAGTACTTC.

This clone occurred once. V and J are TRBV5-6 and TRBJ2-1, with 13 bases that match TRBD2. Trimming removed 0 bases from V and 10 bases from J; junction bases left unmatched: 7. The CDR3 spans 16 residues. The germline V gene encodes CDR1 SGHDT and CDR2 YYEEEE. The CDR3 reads CASSLEGGTSGVEQFF. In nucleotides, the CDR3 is TGTGCCAGCAGCTTGGAGGGGGGGACTAGCGGGGTCGAGCAGTTCTTC.

The CDR3 sequence: CASSTKRQGGRTEAFF. Written as DNA, the CDR3 is TGTGCCAGCAGCACAAAAAGACAGGGTGGAAGGACTGAAGCTTTCTTT. The chain couples TRBV21-1 to TRBJ1-1; the D segment call TRBD1 is taken from the table without a DNA check. TRBV21-1 is labeled a pseudogene. The CDR3 runs 16 residues.

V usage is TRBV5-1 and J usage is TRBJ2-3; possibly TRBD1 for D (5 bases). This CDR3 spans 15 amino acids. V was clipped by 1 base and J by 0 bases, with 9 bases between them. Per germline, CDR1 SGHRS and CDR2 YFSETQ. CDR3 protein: CASSLIAGSTDTQYF. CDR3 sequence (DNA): TGCGCCAGCAGCTTGATAGCAGGGAGCACAGATACGCAGTATTTT.

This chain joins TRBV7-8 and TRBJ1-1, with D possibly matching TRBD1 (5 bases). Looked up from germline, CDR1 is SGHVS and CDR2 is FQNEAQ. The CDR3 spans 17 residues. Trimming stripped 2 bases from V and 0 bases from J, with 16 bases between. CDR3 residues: CASSLYRGHRMNTEAFF. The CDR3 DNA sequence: TGTGCCAGCAGCTTATACCGAGGACACCGCATGAACACTGAAGCTTTCTTT.

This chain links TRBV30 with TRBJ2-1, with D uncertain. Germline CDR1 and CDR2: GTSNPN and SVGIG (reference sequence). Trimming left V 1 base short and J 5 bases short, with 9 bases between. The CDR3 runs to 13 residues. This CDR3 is CAWSARVNNEQFF. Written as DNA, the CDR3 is TGTGCCTGGAGTGCCCGGGTCAACAATGAGCAGTTCTTC.

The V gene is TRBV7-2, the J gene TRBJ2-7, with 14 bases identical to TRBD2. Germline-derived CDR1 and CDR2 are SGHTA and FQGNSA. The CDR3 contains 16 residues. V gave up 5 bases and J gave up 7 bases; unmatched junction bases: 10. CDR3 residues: CASSPSGGLAGEEQYF. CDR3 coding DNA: TGTGCCAGCAGCCCCTCGGGGGGACTAGCGGGGGAAGAGCAGTACTTC.

The CDR3, as DNA: TGTGCCTGGAGTGTGGAACAGGGGAAGCGCTACACCTTC. Translation gives CAWSVEQGKRYTF. The chain couples TRBV30 to TRBJ1-2; TRBD1 matches at 7 bases. The germline CDR1 and CDR2 sequences are GTSNPN and SVGIG (reference sequence). The CDR3 loop spans 13 amino acids. V was pared by 0 bases and J by 9 bases, with 7 bases of the junction left unmatched. Full variable domain (outside the CDR3, taken from reference TRBV30 and TRBJ1-2): SQTIHQWPATLVQPVGSPLSLECTVEGTSNPNLYWYRQAAGRGLQLLFYSVGIGQISSEVPQNLSASRPQDRQFILSSKKLLLSDSGFYLCAWSVEQGKRYTFGSGTRLTVV.

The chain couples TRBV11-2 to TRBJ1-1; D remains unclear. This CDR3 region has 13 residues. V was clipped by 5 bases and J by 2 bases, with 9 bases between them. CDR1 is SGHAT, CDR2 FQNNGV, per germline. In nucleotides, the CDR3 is TGTGCCAGCAGCCACATTTTAAACACTGAAGCTTTCTTT. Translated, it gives CASSHILNTEAFF.

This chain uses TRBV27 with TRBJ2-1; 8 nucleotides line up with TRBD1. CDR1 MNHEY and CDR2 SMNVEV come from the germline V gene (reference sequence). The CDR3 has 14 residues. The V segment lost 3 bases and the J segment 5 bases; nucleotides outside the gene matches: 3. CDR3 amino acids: CASSFSTGDNEQFF. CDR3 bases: TGTGCCAGCAGTTTCTCGACAGGGGACAATGAGCAGTTCTTC.

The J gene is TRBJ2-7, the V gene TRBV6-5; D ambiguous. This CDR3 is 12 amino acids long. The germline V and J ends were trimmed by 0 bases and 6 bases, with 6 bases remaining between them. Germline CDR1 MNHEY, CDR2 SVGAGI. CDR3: CASSYSGGEQYF. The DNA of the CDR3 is TGTGCCAGCAGTTACTCCGGCGGCGAGCAGTACTTC.

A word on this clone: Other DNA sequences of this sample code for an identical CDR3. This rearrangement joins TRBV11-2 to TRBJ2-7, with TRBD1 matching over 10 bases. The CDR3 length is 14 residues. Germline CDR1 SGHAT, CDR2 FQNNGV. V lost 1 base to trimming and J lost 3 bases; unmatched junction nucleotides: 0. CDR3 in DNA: TGTGCCAGCAGCTTAGGGACAGGGGGCTACGAGCAGTACTTC. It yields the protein CASSLGTGGYEQYF.

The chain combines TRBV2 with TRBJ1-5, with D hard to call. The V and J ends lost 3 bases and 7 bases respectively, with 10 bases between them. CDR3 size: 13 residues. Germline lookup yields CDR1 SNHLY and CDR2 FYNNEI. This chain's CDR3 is CASSDDGGQPQHF. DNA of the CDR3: TGTGCCAGCAGTGACGACGGAGGACAGCCCCAGCATTTT.

The CDR3 coding sequence is TGCGCCAGCAGCGGAACTATCCATGGACAGATACTGAACACTGAAGCTTTCTTT. Its translation: CASSGTIHGQILNTEAFF. The chain recombines TRBV5-1 with TRBJ1-1, with a weak D call TRBD1 (6 bases). The CDR3 covers 18 residues. Germline values: CDR1 SGHRS, CDR2 YFSETQ. Trimming pared 4 bases from V and 0 bases from J, leaving 22 bases between.

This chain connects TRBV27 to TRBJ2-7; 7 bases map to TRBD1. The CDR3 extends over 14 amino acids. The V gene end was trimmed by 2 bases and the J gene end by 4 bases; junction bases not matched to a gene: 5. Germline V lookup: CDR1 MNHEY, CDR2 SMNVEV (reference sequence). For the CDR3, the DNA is TGTGCCAGCAGTTTACGACAGGGTGGATACGAGCAGTACTTC. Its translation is CASSLRQGGYEQYF.

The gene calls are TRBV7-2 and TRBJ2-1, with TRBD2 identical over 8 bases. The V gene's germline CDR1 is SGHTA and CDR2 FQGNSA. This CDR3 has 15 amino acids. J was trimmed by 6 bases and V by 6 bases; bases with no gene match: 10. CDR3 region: CASSVSGTNINEQFF. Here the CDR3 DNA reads TGTGCCAGCAGTGTTAGCGGGACCAATATCAATGAGCAGTTCTTC.

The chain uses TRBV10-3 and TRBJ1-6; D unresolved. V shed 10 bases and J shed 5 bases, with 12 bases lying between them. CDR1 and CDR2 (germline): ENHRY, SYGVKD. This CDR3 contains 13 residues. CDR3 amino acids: CATAFGDNSPLHF. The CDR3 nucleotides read TGTGCCACCGCGTTCGGGGATAATTCACCCCTCCACTTT.

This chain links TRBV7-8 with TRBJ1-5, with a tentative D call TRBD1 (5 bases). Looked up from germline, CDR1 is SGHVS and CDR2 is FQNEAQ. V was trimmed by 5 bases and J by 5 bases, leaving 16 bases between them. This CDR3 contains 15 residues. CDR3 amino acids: CASSTRDYIYQPQHF. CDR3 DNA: TGTGCCAGCAGCACCCGGGACTATATCTATCAGCCCCAGCATTTT.

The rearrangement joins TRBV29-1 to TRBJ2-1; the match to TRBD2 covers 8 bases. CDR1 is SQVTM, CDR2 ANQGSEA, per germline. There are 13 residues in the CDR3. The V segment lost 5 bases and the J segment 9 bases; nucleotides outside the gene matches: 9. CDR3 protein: CSVPGLGAGEQFF. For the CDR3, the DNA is TGCAGCGTTCCGGGACTAGGGGCTGGTGAGCAGTTCTTC.

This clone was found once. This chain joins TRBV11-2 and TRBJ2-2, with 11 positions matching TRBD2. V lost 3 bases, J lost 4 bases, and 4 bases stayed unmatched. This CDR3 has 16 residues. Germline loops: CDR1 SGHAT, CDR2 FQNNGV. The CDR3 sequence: CASSLLAGGSTGELFF. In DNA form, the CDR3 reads TGTGCCAGCAGCTTGCTAGCGGGGGGCTCCACCGGGGAGCTGTTTTTT.